This TCR beta chain was profiled in a study of early T cells in non-severe SARS-CoV-2 infection. TCRdb itself ran the 5' RACE reads through MiXCR, one entry per CDR3 protein. Of 70,000 or so distinct CDR3 sequences listed, roughly an eighth are singletons. The germline V and J ends were trimmed by 4 bases and 5 bases, with 20 bases remaining between them. The CDR3 covers 16 residues. Germline CDR1 and CDR2: SGHNT and YYREEE (reference sequence). This clonotype has a handful of counts. The sequence derives from an adult who was a healthcare worker with PCR-confirmed SARS-CoV-2 infection or an uninfected control (not recorded which). The chain recombines TRBV5-4 with TRBJ2-3; D remains ambiguous. Input material: whole blood. Here the CDR3 DNA reads TGTGCCAGCAGCCCCATTGGGGTGACGAACCAAGATACGCAGTATTTT. The encoded protein is CASSPIGVTNQDTQYF.